Presented here are 2 T cell receptor beta chains from one specimen sequenced in a study of T cells in Graves' hyperthyroidism and ophthalmopathy. Using RNA transcripts as the source, TCR beta CDR3 regions were amplified. HTBI primers were employed in a first-round RT-PCR of the TCR CDR3. In TCRdb, the multiplex PCR reads were re-called with MiXCR into one record per CDR3 protein. Of about 380,000 distinct CDR3 sequences listed, around 13% were seen once; the top ten hold approximately 10%. Material for sequencing was blood. The receptors here all came from a woman in her sixties or seventies with Graves' hyperthyroidism.

A remark on this clonotype: This may stem from a read error, because a much larger clone lies one nucleotide away. The chain has TRBV11-3 and TRBJ1-2; D uncertain. V lost 4 bases and J 5 bases, leaving 8 bases between the germline ends. Germline lookup yields CDR1 SGHNT and CDR2 YENEEA. The CDR3 consists of 12 residues. CDR3 loop: CASSCMQYGYTF. The CDR3 coding sequence is TGTGCCAGCAGCTGTATGCAGTATGGCTACACCTTC.

This clonotype occurred many times. The chain links TRBV29-1 to TRBJ1-1, with D unresolved. CDR1 SQVTM and CDR2 ANQGSEA come from the germline V gene. There are 12 residues in the CDR3. V lost 7 bases, J lost 4 bases, and 13 bases lay in between. The DNA of the CDR3 is TGCAGCGGCCAAAGTTCTTTCACTGAAGCTTTCTTT. Amino acid sequence: CSGQSSFTEAFF.